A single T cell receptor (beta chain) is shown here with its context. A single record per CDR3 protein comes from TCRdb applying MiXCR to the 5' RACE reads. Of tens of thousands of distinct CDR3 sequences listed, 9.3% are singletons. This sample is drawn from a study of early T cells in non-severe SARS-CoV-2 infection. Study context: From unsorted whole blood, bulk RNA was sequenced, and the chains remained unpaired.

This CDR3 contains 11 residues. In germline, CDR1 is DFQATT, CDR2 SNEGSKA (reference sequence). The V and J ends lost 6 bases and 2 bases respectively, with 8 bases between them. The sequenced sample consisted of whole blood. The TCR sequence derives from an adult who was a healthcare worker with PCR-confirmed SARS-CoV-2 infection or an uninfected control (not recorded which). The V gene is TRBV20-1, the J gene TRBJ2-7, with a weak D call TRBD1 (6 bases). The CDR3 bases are TGCAGTGCGGGGGCCCCCTACGAGCAGTACTTC. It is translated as CSAGAPYEQYF.